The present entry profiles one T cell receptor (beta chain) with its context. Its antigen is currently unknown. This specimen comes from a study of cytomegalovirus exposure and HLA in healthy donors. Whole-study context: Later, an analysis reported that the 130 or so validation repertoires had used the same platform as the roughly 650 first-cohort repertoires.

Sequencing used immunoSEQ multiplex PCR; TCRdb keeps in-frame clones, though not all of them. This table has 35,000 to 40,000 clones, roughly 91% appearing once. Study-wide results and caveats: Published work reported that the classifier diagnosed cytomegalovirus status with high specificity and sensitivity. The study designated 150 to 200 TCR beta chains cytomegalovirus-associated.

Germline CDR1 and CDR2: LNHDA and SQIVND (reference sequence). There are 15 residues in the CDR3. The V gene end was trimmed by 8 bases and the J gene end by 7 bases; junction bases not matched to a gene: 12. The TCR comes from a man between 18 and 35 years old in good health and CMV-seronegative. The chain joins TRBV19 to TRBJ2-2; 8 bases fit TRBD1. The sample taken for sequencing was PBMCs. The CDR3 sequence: CASQRADRGGGELFF. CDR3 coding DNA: TGTGCCAGTCAAAGGGCCGACAGGGGTGGCGGGGAGCTGTTTTTT.